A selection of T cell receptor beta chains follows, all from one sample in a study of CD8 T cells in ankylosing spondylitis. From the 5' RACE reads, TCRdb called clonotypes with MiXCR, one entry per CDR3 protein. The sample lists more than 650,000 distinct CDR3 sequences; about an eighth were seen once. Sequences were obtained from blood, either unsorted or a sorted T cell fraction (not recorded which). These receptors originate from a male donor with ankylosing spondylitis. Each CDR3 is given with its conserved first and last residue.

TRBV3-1,CACESSGANVLTF
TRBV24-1,CATSDFGPGSTGELFF
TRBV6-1,CASSERQGGYEQYF
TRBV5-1,CASSLHGNGELFF
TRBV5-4,CASTNWPSPSNDEQFF
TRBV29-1,CSALTSGSYEQYF
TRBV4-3,CASSQESLSYTNEKLFF
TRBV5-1,CASSRDGQNQPQHF
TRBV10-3,CAIRDSSDIVPELFF
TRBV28,CASSQRKLHQPQHF
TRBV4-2,CASSPGLAGGSSTDTQYF
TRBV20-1,CSAPSGAWQPQHF
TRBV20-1,CSAAGTASSYNEQFF
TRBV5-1,CASSLGGAGNYNEQFF
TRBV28,CASSFPPGTDEAFF
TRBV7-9,CASSLRGGLEIQREYF
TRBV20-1,CSAGLAGGTYEQYF
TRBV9,CASRRGPFMNTEAFF
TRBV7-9,CASSPRMTGYTYEQYF
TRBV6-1,CASRGTGVAFF
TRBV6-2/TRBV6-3,CASSYPGDTEAFF
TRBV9,CASSVEGASGRAEQFF
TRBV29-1,CSVVGDSFKLQYF
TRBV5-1,CASSLRTSSYNSPLHF
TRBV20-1,CSAGLVASDTQYF
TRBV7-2,CASSFDRSYGEQYF
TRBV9,CASSPRQVVPNTEAFF
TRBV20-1,CSARVQGAETQYF
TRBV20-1,CSARLRVSEQYF
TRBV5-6,CASSLVVDDEQYF
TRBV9,CASSARGPGVVTGELFF
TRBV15,CATSRDSPASSGSYNEQFF
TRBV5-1,CASSLDADYGYTF
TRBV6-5,CASSYSLGRGSYNEQFF
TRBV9,CASSVSSTDTQYF
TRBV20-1,CSLVGGSYNELFF
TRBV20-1,CSARDLQGPYNSPLHF
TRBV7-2,CASSLTGSEAFF
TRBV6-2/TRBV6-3,CASSQRDQPQHF
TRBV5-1,CASSPTALGANVLTF
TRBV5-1,CASSLQEANYGYTF
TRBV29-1,CSGTQAGGTDTQYF
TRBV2,CASSNRYQPQHF
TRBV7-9,CASSREGGAYGYTF
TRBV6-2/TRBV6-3,CASRRSGSYEQYF
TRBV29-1,CSVEDHPGGREKLFF
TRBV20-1,CSAKWTPRTDTQYF
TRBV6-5,CASSYGSNRVDNEKLFF
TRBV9,CASSVDWRYEQYF
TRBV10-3,CAISVEGGTYEQYF
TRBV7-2,CASSPQGIGNQPQHF
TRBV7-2,CASSGSTGEKLFF
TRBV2,CASSDRNSNQPQHF
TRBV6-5,CASSLGQRTSTDTQYF